This TCR beta chain was recovered during a study of OX40 agonist ivuxolimab in advanced cancers. Background on the study: Melanoma, hepatocellular carcinoma, head and neck or renal cell cancer occurred in dose-escalation patients.

The CDR3 runs 15 residues. V was shortened by 1 base and J by 7 bases, with 13 bases between the two germline ends. Germline CDR1 reads LGHNA; CDR2 reads YNFKEQ. The table came from immunoSEQ multiplex PCR; TCRdb's copy has only in-frame clones and leaves some out. Among 85,000 to 100,000 clones, over 85% were seen once, and the ten largest hold around 0.76%. The receptor comes from an adult with an advanced solid tumor such as melanoma, head and neck, liver or kidney cancer. This specimen consisted of CD4+ or CD8+ T cells sorted from blood, obtained in a trial of the OX40 agonist ivuxolimab. The chain couples TRBV4-2 to TRBJ1-4, with D possibly TRBD1 on 6 matching bases. The DNA of the CDR3 is TGTGCCAGCAGCCAAGTAGCAGGGGAGGGTGAAAAACTGTTTTTT. This encodes CASSQVAGEGEKLFF.